This T cell receptor (beta chain) was sequenced in a study of TIL therapy for anti-PD-1-resistant metastatic lung cancer. The time point denotes: pre-treatment sample, taken before nivolumab and TIL therapy. Sequencing used immunoSEQ v3. This table comes from immunoSEQ multiplex PCR, and its TCRdb copy is limited to in-frame clones, with some not included. The table shows 54,000 or so clones, with around 86% occurring only once. Only a few counts were recorded for this clone. Sample: blood, taken at baseline. This receptor was taken from a person between 30 and 79 years old with non-small cell lung cancer.

Written as DNA, the CDR3 is TGTGCCATCAGGGACAGGTTAATCTCCTACGAGCAGTACTTC. Translating it yields CAIRDRLISYEQYF. This chain connects TRBV10-3 to TRBJ2-7; 7 bases agree with TRBD1. The V segment lost 6 bases and the J segment 0 bases; nucleotides outside the gene matches: 5. Germline CDR1 ENHRY, CDR2 SYGVKD. There are 14 residues in the CDR3.